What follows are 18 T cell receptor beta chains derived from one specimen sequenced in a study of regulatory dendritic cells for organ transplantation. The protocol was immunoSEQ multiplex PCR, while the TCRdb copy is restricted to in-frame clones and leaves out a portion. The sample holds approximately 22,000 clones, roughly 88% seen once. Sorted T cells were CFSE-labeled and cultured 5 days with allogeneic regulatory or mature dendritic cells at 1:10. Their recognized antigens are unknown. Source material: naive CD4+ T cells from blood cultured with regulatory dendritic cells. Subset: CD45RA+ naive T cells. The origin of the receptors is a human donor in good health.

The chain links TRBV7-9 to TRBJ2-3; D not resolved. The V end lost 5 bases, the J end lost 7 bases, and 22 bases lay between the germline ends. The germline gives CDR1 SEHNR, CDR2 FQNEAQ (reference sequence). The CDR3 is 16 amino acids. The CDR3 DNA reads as TGTGCCAGCAGCGCAACCAGAGCCGCACCCCCGAATACGCAGTATTTT. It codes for CASSATRAAPPNTQYF.

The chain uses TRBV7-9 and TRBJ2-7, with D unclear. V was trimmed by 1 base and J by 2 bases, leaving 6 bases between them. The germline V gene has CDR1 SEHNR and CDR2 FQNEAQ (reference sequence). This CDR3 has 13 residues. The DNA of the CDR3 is TGTGCCAGCAGCTTAGGGGTCCCCTACGAGCAGTACTTC. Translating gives CASSLGVPYEQYF. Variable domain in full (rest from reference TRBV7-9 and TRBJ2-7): DTGVSQNPRHKITKRGQNVTFRCDPISEHNRLYWYRQTLGQGPEFLTYFQNEAQLEKSRLLSDRFSAERPKGSFSTLEIQRTEQGDSAMYLCASSLGVPYEQYFGPGTRLTVT.

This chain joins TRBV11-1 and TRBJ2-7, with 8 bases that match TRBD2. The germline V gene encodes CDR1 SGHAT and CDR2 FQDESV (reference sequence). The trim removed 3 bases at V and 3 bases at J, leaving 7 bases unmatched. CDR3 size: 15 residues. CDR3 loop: CASSFIGRALYEQYF. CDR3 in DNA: TGTGCCAGCAGCTTTATCGGGAGGGCCCTCTACGAGCAGTACTTC.

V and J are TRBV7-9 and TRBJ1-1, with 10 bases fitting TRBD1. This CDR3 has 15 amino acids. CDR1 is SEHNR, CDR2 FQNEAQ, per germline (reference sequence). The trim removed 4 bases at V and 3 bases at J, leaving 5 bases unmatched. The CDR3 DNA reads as TGTGCCAGCAGCTCACGGACAGGGGGGGACACTGAAGCTTTCTTT. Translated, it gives CASSSRTGGDTEAFF.

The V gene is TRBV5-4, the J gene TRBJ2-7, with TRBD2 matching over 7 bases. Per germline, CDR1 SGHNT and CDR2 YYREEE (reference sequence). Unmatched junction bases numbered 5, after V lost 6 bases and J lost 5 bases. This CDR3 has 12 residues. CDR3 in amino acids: CASTGGIDEQYF. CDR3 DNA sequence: TGTGCCAGCACCGGGGGGATCGACGAGCAGTACTTC.

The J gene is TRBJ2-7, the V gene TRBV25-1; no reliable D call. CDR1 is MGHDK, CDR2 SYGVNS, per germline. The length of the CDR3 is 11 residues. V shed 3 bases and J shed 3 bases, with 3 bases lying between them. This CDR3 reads CASSDNYEQYF. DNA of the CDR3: TGTGCCAGCAGTGACAACTACGAGCAGTACTTC.

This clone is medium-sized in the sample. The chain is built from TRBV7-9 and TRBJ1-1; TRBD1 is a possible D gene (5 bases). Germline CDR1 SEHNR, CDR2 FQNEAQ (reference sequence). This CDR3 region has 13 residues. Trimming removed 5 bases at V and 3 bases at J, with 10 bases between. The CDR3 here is CASSLDSYTEAFF. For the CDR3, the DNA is TGTGCCAGCAGCCTCGACAGCTACACTGAAGCTTTCTTT.

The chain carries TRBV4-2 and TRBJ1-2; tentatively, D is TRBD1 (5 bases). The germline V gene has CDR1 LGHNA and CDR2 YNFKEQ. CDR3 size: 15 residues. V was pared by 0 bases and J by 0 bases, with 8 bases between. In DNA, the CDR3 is TGTGCCAGCAGCCAAGAGTGGGGGGCTAACTATGGCTACACCTTC. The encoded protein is CASSQEWGANYGYTF.

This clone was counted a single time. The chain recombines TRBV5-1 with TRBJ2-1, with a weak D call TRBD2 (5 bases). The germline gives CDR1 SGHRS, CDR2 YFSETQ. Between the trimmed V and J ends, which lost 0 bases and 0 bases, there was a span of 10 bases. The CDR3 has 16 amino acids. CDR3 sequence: CASSLAAASSYNEQFF. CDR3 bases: TGCGCCAGCAGCTTGGCAGCGGCAAGCTCCTACAATGAGCAGTTCTTC.

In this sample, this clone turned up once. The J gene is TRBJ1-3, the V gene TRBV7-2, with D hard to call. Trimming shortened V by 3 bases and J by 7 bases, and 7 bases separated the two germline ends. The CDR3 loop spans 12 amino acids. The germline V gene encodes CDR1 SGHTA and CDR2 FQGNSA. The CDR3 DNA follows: TGTGCCAGCAGCTTCCCGGGGAACACCATATATTTT. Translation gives CASSFPGNTIYF.

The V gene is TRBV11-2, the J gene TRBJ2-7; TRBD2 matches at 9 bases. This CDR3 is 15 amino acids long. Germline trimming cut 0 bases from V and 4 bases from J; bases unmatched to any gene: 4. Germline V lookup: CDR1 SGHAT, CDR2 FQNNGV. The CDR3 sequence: CASSLERGGPYEQYF. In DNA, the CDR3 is TGTGCCAGCAGCTTAGAGCGGGGGGGACCTTACGAGCAGTACTTC.

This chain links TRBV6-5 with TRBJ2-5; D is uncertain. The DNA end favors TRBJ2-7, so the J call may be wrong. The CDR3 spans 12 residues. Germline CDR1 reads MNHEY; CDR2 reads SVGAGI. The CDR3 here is CASGRYSYEQYF. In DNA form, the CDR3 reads TGTGCCAGCGGACGGTATTCCTACGAGCAGTACTTC.

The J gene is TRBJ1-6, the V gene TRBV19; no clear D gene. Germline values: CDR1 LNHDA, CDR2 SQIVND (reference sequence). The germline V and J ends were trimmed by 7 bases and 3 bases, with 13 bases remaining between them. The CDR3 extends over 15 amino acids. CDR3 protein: CASNLGGSYNSPLHF. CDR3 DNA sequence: TGTGCCAGTAACCTGGGAGGGAGCTATAATTCACCCCTCCACTTT.

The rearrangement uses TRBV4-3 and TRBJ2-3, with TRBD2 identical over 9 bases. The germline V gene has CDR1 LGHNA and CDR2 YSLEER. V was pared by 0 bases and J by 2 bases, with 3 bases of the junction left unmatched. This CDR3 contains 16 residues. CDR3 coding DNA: TGCGCCAGCAGCCAAGAGACTAGCGGTAACACAGATACGCAGTATTTT. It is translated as CASSQETSGNTDTQYF.

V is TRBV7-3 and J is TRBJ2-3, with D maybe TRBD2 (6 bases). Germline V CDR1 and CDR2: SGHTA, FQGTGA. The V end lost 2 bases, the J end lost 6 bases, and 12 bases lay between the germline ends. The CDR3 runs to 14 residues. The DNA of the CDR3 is TGTGCCAGCAGCTTAGTAGCGGTCGGGGATACGCAGTATTTT. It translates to CASSLVAVGDTQYF.

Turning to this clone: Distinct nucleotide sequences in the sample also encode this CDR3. The CDR3, as DNA: TGTGCCAGCAGCAAAGCTGAGGTGGAGACGGGGGATTATGGCTACACCTTC. It yields the protein CASSKAEVETGDYGYTF. V usage is TRBV21-1 and J usage is TRBJ1-2. TRBV21-1 is shown as a pseudogene. The CDR3 has 17 residues.

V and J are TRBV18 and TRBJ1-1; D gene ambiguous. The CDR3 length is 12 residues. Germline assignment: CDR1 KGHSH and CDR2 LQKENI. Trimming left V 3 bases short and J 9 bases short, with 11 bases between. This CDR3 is CASSPGGIKAFF. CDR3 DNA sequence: TGTGCCAGCTCACCGGGAGGGATCAAAGCTTTCTTT.

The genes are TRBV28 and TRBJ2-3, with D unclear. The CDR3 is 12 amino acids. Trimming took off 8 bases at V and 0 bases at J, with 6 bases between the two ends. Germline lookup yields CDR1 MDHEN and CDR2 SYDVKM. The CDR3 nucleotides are TGTGCCAGCGTCGGAAGCACAGATACGCAGTATTTT. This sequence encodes CASVGSTDTQYF.